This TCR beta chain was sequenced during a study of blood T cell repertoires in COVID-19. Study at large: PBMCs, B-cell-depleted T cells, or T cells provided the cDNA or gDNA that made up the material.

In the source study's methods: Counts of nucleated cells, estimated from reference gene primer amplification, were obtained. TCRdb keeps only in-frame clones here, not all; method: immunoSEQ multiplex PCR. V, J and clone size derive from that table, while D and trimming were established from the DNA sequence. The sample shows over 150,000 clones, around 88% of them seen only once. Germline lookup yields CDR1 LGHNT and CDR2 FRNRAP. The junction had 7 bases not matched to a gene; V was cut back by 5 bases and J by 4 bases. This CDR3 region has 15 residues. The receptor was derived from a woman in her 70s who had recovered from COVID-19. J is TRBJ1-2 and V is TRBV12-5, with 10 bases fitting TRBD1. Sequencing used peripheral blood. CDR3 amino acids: CASGVGQGMAYGYTF. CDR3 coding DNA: TGTGCTAGTGGTGTGGGACAGGGGATGGCCTATGGCTACACCTTC.